Below, 28 T cell receptor beta chains from the same sample are listed, as sequenced in a study of T cell changes during pregnancy in multiple sclerosis. Produced via immunoSEQ multiplex PCR; TCRdb's table is partial and in-frame only. The data hold around 69,000 clones, with 90% to 95% observed a single time. This material consisted of CD8+ T cells from peripheral blood mononuclear cells, taken before pregnancy. The receptor set was obtained from a female donor with multiple sclerosis, enrolled in a pregnancy study.

This chain connects TRBV6-1 to TRBJ2-6; D gene uncertain. This CDR3 spans 12 amino acids. Deletions cut 10 bases from V and 0 bases from J, with 4 bases between. Germline loops: CDR1 MNHNS, CDR2 SASEGT. CDR3 in amino acids: CATYSGANVLTF. The CDR3 DNA reads TGTGCCACCTACTCTGGGGCCAACGTCCTGACTTTC.

V usage is TRBV7-8 and J usage is TRBJ2-7; tentatively, D is TRBD2 (5 bases). The CDR3 spans 14 residues. The V end lost 4 bases, the J end lost 2 bases, and 12 bases lay between the germline ends. The germline gives CDR1 SGHVS, CDR2 FQNEAQ. The CDR3 is CASSSEDGAYEQYF. DNA of the CDR3: TGTGCCAGCAGCTCAGAGGACGGGGCCTACGAGCAGTACTTC.

The chain has TRBV6-5 and TRBJ1-1; weak D call: TRBD1 (5 bases). The CDR3 is 13 residues long. CDR1 is MNHEY, CDR2 SVGAGI, per germline. V shed 8 bases and J shed 11 bases, with 21 bases lying between them. In nucleotides, the CDR3 is TGTGCCAGCCGCTCGGGGGTCCCGATGGATGCTTTCTTT. Its translation is CASRSGVPMDAFF.

The gene calls are TRBV6-5 and TRBJ2-7; TRBD2 might be the D (6 bases). V was pared by 7 bases and J by 0 bases, with 13 bases between. Germline V gene lookup returns CDR1 MNHEY and CDR2 SVGAGI. The CDR3 sequence is 14 residues long. CDR3 protein: CASTPVGGSYEQYF. In DNA, the CDR3 is TGTGCCAGCACTCCCGTCGGGGGCTCCTACGAGCAGTACTTC.

This clone has just a few counts. The chain links TRBV19 to TRBJ1-2; no clear D gene. V was clipped by 5 bases and J by 3 bases, with 7 bases between them. The CDR3 length is 12 residues. Germline-derived CDR1 and CDR2 are LNHDA and SQIVND (reference sequence). CDR3 nucleotides: TGTGCCAGTAGTGGAGTCGACTATGGCTACACCTTC. This sequence encodes CASSGVDYGYTF.

J is TRBJ1-2 and V is TRBV19; 9 positions match TRBD1. The V gene's germline CDR1 is LNHDA and CDR2 SQIVND (reference sequence). The CDR3 sequence is 12 residues long. V dropped 10 bases and J dropped 4; count of bases not matched to a gene: 4. CDR3 amino acids: CATGTGSYGYTF. DNA of the CDR3: TGTGCCACCGGGACAGGGAGCTATGGCTACACCTTC. The full variable domain, completed using reference TRBV19 and TRBJ1-2, is DGGITQSPKYLFRKEGQNVTLSCEQNLNHDAMYWYRQDPGQGLRLIYYSQIVNDFQKGDIAEGYSVSREKKESFPLTVTSAQKNPTAFYLCATGTGSYGYTFGSGTRLTVV.

The chain has TRBV6-1 and TRBJ1-1, with D tentatively TRBD1 (6 bases). The CDR3 is made up of 14 amino acids. Germline V gene data show CDR1 as MNHNS and CDR2 as SASEGT. Trimming removed 5 bases from V and 5 bases from J, with 15 bases in between. The CDR3 bases are TGTGCCAGCAGTTTCCGGGGGGCAGGTACTGAAGCTTTCTTT. Translated, it gives CASSFRGAGTEAFF.

The chain employs TRBV9 and TRBJ1-4; 7 positions match TRBD1. Germline assignment: CDR1 SGDLS and CDR2 YYNGEE. The V and J ends lost 0 bases and 4 bases, in that order; junction bases with no gene match: 3. The CDR3 consists of 15 residues. The CDR3 DNA follows: TGTGCCAGCAGCGTAGGAGGGACAGTTAATGAAAAACTGTTTTTT. It translates to CASSVGGTVNEKLFF.

The rearrangement links TRBV2 to TRBJ1-6; D call uncertain. CDR3 length equals 15 residues. Trimming cost V 4 bases and J 0 bases, with 7 bases left between them. Looked up from germline, CDR1 is SNHLY and CDR2 is FYNNEI. The CDR3: CASSAISSYNSPLHF. CDR3 DNA: TGTGCCAGCAGTGCTATAAGCTCCTATAATTCACCCCTCCACTTT.

The V and J genes are TRBV7-2 and TRBJ2-1; the match to TRBD2 covers 7 bases. The length of the CDR3 is 16 residues. Germline V gene data show CDR1 as SGHTA and CDR2 as FQGNSA. Trimming took 5 bases from V and 0 from J; bases not matched to a gene: 7. DNA for the CDR3: TGTGCCAGCAGCCCAACTAGCGTGAGCTCCTACAATGAGCAGTTCTTC. Translating it yields CASSPTSVSSYNEQFF.

A single count supports this clone. The chain joins TRBV7-2 to TRBJ2-1, with D perhaps TRBD1 (5 bases). The CDR3 extends over 13 amino acids. Germline V gene data show CDR1 as SGHTA and CDR2 as FQGNSA. Trimming stripped 0 bases from V and 9 bases from J, with 9 bases between. This CDR3 is CASSLASRGEQFF. The CDR3 DNA sequence: TGTGCCAGCAGCTTAGCATCTAGGGGTGAGCAGTTCTTC.

This chain joins TRBV9 and TRBJ1-1; D is perhaps TRBD1 (5 bases). Germline CDR1 and CDR2: SGDLS and YYNGEE. The CDR3 is made up of 15 amino acids. Trimming shortened V by 0 bases and J by 1 base, and 10 bases separated the two germline ends. CDR3 loop: CASSVGGGGNTEAFF. DNA for the CDR3: TGTGCCAGCAGCGTAGGGGGGGGTGGGAACACTGAAGCTTTCTTT. Based on the CDR3 plus reference TRBV9 and TRBJ1-1, the full variable domain is DSGVTQTPKHLITATGQRVTLRCSPRSGDLSVYWYQQSLDQGLQFLIQYYNGEERAKGNILERFSAQQFPDLHSELNLSSLELGDSALYFCASSVGGGGNTEAFFGQGTRLTVV.

The chain employs TRBV2 and TRBJ2-3, with 12 bases fitting TRBD2. V lost 11 bases, J lost 2 bases, and 5 bases stayed unmatched. The CDR3 runs to 14 residues. Germline V gene data show CDR1 as SNHLY and CDR2 as FYNNEI. The CDR3 DNA reads TGTGCCGAAACTAGCGGGGGGACCACAGATACGCAGTATTTT. Residues: CAETSGGTTDTQYF.

The chain uses TRBV6-1 and TRBJ1-2, with 9 bases that match TRBD1. This CDR3 region has 13 residues. Per the germline V gene, CDR1 is MNHNS and CDR2 is SASEGT. After removal of 3 bases from V and 6 bases from J, the junction contained 2 bases not matched to a gene. As DNA, the CDR3 is TGTGCCAGCAGTGAGACAGGGGGAGATGGCTACACCTTC. It yields the protein CASSETGGDGYTF.

This sequence joins TRBV7-6 and TRBJ2-2; TRBD2 aligns across 10 bases. Germline lookup yields CDR1 SGHVS and CDR2 FNYEAQ. Trimming took 0 bases from V and 6 from J; bases not matched to a gene: 10. The CDR3 totals 18 residues. The CDR3 nucleotides read TGTGCCAGCAGCTTAGCCTGGTCGGGGCTAGCGGGGGCCGGGGAGCTGTTTTTT. It specifies CASSLAWSGLAGAGELFF. Full variable domain (missing parts from reference TRBV7-6 and TRBJ2-2): GAGVSQSPRYKVTKRGQDVALRCDPISGHVSLYWYRQALGQGPEFLTYFNYEAQQDKSGLPNDRFSAERPEGSISTLTIQRTEQRDSAMYRCASSLAWSGLAGAGELFFGEGSRLTVL.

V is TRBV6-1 and J is TRBJ2-7; tentatively, D is TRBD2 (7 bases). Germline values: CDR1 MNHNS, CDR2 SASEGT. V lost 2 bases and J 0 bases, leaving 11 bases between the germline ends. The CDR3 runs 15 residues. For the CDR3, the DNA is TGTGCCAGCAGTGAAATTAGGGGGGGCTCCTACGAGCAGTACTTC. Translating it yields CASSEIRGGSYEQYF.

This sequence joins TRBV9 and TRBJ1-1, with TRBD1 identical over 8 bases. Germline-derived CDR1 and CDR2 are SGDLS and YYNGEE. V lost 4 bases and J lost 1; bases outside the gene matches: 3. The CDR3 consists of 14 residues. The CDR3 protein is CASSTGQGNTEAFF. CDR3 in DNA: TGTGCCAGCAGCACAGGACAGGGGAACACTGAAGCTTTCTTT. Based on the CDR3 plus reference TRBV9 and TRBJ1-1, the full variable domain is DSGVTQTPKHLITATGQRVTLRCSPRSGDLSVYWYQQSLDQGLQFLIQYYNGEERAKGNILERFSAQQFPDLHSELNLSSLELGDSALYFCASSTGQGNTEAFFGQGTRLTVV.

This chain links TRBV7-8 with TRBJ1-1; TRBD1 might be the D (6 bases). V was clipped by 6 bases and J by 4 bases, with 21 bases between them. The CDR3 totals 16 residues. Germline values: CDR1 SGHVS, CDR2 FQNEAQ. The DNA for the CDR3 is TGTGCCAGCAGTTCGGGCGGGGGGCACTCGGGCACTGAAGCTTTCTTT. It encodes CASSSGGGHSGTEAFF.

A word on this clone: An end of the junction does not agree with germline; a read error may underlie this. V is TRBV6-5 and J is TRBJ2-1, with a possible D match to TRBD1 (6 bases). This CDR3 has 15 amino acids. Per the germline V gene, CDR1 is MNHEY and CDR2 is SVGAGI. The CDR3 here is CASSHPAQGYNEQFF. CDR3 sequence (DNA): TGTGCCAGCAGTCACCCGGCACAGGGCTACAATGAACAGTTCTTC.

This clone showed up just a few times. The chain uses TRBV2 and TRBJ1-5; TRBD1 aligns across 7 bases. J lost 1 base, V lost 4 bases, and 1 base had no gene match. Per germline, CDR1 SNHLY and CDR2 FYNNEI. The CDR3 has 14 residues. The CDR3, as DNA: TGTGCCAGCAGTGGGGGACAGAGCAATCAGCCCCAGCATTTT. Translated: CASSGGQSNQPQHF. The entire variable domain, with the rest obtained from reference TRBV2 and TRBJ1-5, is as follows: EPEVTQTPSHQVTQMGQEVILRCVPISNHLYFYWYRQILGQKVEFLVSFYNNEISEKSEIFDDQFSVERPDGSNFTLKIRSTKLEDSAMYFCASSGGQSNQPQHFGDGTRLSIL.

CDR3 coding DNA: TGCAGTAGCGGGGAAAGCGAGCAGTACTTC. Amino acid sequence: CSSGESEQYF. V is TRBV20-1 and J is TRBJ2-7, with TRBD2 matching 7 bases. Germline V gene data show CDR1 as DFQATT and CDR2 as SNEGSKA (reference sequence). The CDR3 has 10 amino acids. V was clipped by 8 bases and J by 6 bases; unmatched bases: 4.

J is TRBJ2-7 and V is TRBV19, with TRBD1 matching 7 bases. The ends lost 6 bases at V and 6 bases at J; junction bases unmatched: 8. Germline CDR1 is LNHDA and CDR2 is SQIVND (reference sequence). CDR3 length equals 13 residues. CDR3 amino acids: CASSFRDSTEQYF. CDR3 coding DNA: TGTGCCAGTAGCTTCAGGGACAGCACCGAGCAGTACTTC.

This sequence joins TRBV5-4 and TRBJ2-7, with 12 bases matching TRBD2. The CDR3 contains 15 residues. Germline values: CDR1 SGHNT, CDR2 YYREEE (reference sequence). The ends lost 3 bases at V and 0 bases at J; junction bases unmatched: 1. The CDR3 DNA is TGTGCCAGCAGCTCTAGCGGGGGGGCCTCCTACGAGCAGTACTTC. It translates to CASSSSGGASYEQYF.

The chain recombines TRBV10-3 with TRBJ2-1, with 7 positions matching TRBD1. From germline, CDR1 is ENHRY and CDR2 SYGVKD. Trimming removed 2 bases from V and 4 bases from J; junction bases left unmatched: 2. The CDR3 spans 14 residues. The CDR3 nucleotides read TGTGCCATCAGTGAGGGGACAGCGTACAATGAGCAGTTCTTC. Translated, it gives CAISEGTAYNEQFF.

This chain joins TRBV6-6 and TRBJ2-1, with a possible D match to TRBD1 (5 bases). Germline assignment: CDR1 MNHNY and CDR2 SVGAGI (reference sequence). V was pared by 2 bases and J by 9 bases, with 8 bases between. The CDR3 has 12 amino acids. The CDR3 DNA reads as TGTGCCAGCAGTTACATTAGGGGTGAGCAGTTCTTC. It encodes CASSYIRGEQFF.

The rearrangement joins TRBV15 to TRBJ2-5; D may be TRBD1 (6 bases). Trimming pared 4 bases from V and 0 bases from J, leaving 15 bases between. Germline assignment: CDR1 LNHNV and CDR2 YYDKDF (reference sequence). The length of the CDR3 is 16 residues. Written as DNA, the CDR3 is TGTGCCACCAGCATCCAACACAGGGCAGACCAAGAGACCCAGTACTTC. Protein: CATSIQHRADQETQYF.

The chain carries TRBV4-1 and TRBJ2-5, with 8 positions matching TRBD1. Losses at the gene ends were 4 bases for V and 5 bases for J; bases not matched to a gene: 15. Germline CDR1 is MGHRA and CDR2 is YSYEKL. The CDR3 runs 17 residues. DNA for the CDR3: TGCGCCAGCAGCCCAGAAGTACTGGACAGGGTTTGGGAGACCCAGTACTTC. Translated, it gives CASSPEVLDRVWETQYF.

The rearrangement links TRBV27 to TRBJ2-1, with TRBD1 identical over 8 bases. V lost 4 bases and J lost 14; bases outside the gene matches: 13. Per the germline V gene, CDR1 is MNHEY and CDR2 is SMNVEV (reference sequence). The CDR3 runs to 14 residues. This CDR3 reads CASSSSQGAPREFF. CDR3 nucleotide sequence: TGTGCCAGCAGTTCAAGCCAGGGGGCACCGAGGGAGTTCTTC.